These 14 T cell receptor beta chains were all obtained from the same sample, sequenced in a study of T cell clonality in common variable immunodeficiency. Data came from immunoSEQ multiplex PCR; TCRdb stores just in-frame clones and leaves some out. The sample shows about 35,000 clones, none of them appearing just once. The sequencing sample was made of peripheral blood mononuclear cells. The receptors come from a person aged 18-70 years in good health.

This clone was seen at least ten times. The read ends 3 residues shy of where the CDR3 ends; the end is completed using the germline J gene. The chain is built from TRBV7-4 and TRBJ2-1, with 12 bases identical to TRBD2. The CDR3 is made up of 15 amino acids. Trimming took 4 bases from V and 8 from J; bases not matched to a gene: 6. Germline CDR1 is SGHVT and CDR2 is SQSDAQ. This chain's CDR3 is CASSSSSGRGDEQFF. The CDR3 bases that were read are TGTGCCAGCAGCTCTTCTAGCGGGAGGGGCGATGAG.

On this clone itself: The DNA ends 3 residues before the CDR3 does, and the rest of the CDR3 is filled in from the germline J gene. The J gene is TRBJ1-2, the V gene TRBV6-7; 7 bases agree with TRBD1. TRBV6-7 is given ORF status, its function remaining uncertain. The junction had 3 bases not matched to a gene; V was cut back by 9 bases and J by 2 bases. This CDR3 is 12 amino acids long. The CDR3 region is CARGTENYGYTF. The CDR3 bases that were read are TGTGCCAGAGGGACAGAAAACTATGGC.

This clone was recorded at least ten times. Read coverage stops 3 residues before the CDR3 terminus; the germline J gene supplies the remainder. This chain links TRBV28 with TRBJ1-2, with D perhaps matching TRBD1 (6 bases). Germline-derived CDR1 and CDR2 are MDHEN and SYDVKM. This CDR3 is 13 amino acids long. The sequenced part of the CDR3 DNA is TGTGCCAGCACTCTACAGGGAGCATGGGGC. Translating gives CASTLQGAWG. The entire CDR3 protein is CASTLQGAWGYTF.

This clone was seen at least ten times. The sequenced part of the CDR3 DNA is TGTGCCTGGGGAAGGGGGACCACCGGGGAG. Translation: CAWGRGTTGE. The whole CDR3 is CAWGRGTTGELFF. The J gene is TRBJ2-2, the V gene TRBV30; maybe TRBD1 (6 bases). The read finishes 3 residues shy of the CDR3 end, and the germline J gene is used to complete it. Between the trimmed V and J ends, which lost 5 bases and 4 bases, there was a span of 11 bases. Germline CDR1 and CDR2: GTSNPN and SVGIG (reference sequence). This CDR3 is built from 13 residues.

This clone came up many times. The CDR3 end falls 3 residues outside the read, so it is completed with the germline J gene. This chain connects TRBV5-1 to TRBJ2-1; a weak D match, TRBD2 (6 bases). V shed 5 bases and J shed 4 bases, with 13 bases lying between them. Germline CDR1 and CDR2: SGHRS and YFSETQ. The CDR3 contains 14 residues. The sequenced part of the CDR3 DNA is TGCGCCAGCAGGGATGGCGGGGATTACAATGAG. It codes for CASRDGGDYNE. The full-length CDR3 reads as CASRDGGDYNEQFF.

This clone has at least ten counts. CDR3 residues: CASKRDRVYEQYF. The part of the CDR3 DNA that was read is TGCGCCAGCAAACGGGACAGGGTTTACGAG. This chain joins TRBV10-1 and TRBJ2-7; 9 positions agree with TRBD1. The CDR3 is cut off 3 residues early in the read; its end comes from the germline J gene. Germline trimming cut 7 bases from V and 4 bases from J; bases unmatched to any gene: 5. The length of the CDR3 is 13 residues. Germline CDR1 and CDR2: WNHNN and SYGVQD (reference sequence).

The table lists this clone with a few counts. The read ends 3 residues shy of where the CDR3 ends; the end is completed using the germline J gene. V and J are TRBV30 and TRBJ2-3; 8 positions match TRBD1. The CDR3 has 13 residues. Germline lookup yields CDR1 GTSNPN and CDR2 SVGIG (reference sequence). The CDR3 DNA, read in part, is TGTGCCTGGGGGACAGGACTAAGTCAGCCG. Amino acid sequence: CAWGTGLSQP. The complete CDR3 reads CAWGTGLSQPQYF. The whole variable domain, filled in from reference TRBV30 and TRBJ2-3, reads SQTIHQWPATLVQPVGSPLSLECTVEGTSNPNLYWYRQAAGRGLQLLFYSVGIGQISSEVPQNLSASRPQDRQFILSSKKLLLSDSGFYLCAWGTGLSQPQYFGPGTRLTVL.

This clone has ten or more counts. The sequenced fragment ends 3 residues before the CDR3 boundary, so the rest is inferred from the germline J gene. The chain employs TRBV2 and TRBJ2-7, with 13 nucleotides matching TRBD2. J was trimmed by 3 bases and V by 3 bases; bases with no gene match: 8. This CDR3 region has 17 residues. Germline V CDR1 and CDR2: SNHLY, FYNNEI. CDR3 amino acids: CASSDHPGLAGIYEQYF. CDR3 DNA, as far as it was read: TGTGCCAGCAGTGATCATCCGGGACTAGCGGGAATCTACGAG.

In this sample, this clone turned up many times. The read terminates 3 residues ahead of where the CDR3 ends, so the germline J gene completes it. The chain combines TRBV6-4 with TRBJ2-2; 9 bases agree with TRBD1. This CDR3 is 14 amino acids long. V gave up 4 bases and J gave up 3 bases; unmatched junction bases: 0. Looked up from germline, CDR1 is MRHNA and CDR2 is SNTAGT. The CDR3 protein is CASSGDRDTGELFF. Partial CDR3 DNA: TGTGCCAGCAGTGGGGACAGGGACACCGGGGAG.

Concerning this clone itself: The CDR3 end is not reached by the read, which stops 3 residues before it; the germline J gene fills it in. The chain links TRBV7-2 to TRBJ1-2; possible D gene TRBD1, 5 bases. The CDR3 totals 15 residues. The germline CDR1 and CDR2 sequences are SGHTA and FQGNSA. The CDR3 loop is CASSLVSGEANTYTF. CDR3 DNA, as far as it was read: TGTGCCAGCAGCTTAGTCTCGGGGGAGGCTAATACC. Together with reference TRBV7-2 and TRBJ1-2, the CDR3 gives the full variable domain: GAGVSQSPSNKVTEKGKDVELRCDPISGHTALYWYRQSLGQGLEFLIYFQGNSAPDKSGLPSDRFSAERTGGSVSTLTIQRTQQEDSAVYLCASSLVSGEANTYTFGSGTRLTVV.

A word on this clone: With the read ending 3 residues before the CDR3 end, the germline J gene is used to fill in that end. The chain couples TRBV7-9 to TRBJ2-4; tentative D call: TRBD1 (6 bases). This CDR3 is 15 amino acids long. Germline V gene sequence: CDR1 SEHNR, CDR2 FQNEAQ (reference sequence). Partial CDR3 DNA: TGTGCCAGCAGCGGCCGGGACACAGCTAACTATGGT. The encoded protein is CASSGRDTANYG. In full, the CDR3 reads CASSGRDTANYGQYF. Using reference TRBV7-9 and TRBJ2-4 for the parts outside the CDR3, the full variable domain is DTGVSQNPRHKITKRGQNVTFRCDPISEHNRLYWYRQTLGQGPEFLTYFQNEAQLEKSRLLSDRFSAERPKGSFSTLEIQRTEQGDSAMYLCASSGRDTANYGQYFGAGTRLSVL.

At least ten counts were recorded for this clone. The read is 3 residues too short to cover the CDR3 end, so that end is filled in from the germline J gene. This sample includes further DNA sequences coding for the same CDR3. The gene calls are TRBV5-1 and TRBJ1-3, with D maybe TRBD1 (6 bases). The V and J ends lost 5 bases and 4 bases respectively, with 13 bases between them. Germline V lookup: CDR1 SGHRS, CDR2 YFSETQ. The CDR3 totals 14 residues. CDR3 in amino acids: CASRYRDAGNTIYF. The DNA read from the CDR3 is TGCGCCAGCAGGTACAGGGATGCAGGAAACACC.

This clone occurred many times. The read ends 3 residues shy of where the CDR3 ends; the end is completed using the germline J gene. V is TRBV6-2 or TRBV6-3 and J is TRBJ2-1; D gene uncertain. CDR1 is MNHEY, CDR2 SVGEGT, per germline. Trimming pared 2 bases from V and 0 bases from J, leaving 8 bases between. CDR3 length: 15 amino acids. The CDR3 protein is CASSYLGSSYNEQFF. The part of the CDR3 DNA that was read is TGTGCCAGCAGTTACCTCGGGTCCTCCTACAATGAG.

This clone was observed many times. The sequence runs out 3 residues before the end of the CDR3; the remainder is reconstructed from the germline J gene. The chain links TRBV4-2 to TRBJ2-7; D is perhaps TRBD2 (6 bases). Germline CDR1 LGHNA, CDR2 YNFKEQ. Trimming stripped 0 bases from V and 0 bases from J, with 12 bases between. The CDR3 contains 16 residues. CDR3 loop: CASSQDRTSPSYEQYF. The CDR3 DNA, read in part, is TGTGCCAGCAGCCAAGATCGAACTAGCCCCTCCTACGAG.